Below, 26 T cell receptor beta chains from the same sample are listed, as sequenced in a study of blood T cell repertoires in COVID-19. Sequenced by immunoSEQ multiplex PCR; TCRdb stores in-frame clones only, minus some. The top ten clones hold approximately 8.1% of a sample with about 210,000 clones, 82% of them seen once. Sequenced sample: peripheral blood. These receptors were collected from a woman aged 55-70 years with COVID-19, enrolled during active disease.

V gene TRBV3-1 (or the pseudogene TRBV3-2) combines with J gene TRBJ2-5; TRBD1 aligns across 8 bases. This CDR3 has 15 residues. Germline CDR1 LGHDT, CDR2 YNNKEL (reference sequence). Trimming took 0 bases from V and 5 from J; bases not matched to a gene: 5. CDR3 protein: CASSQDRTGKETQYF. The CDR3 DNA is TGTGCCAGCAGCCAAGATCGGACAGGGAAGGAGACCCAGTACTTC.

The chain joins TRBV4-3 to TRBJ2-1, with TRBD2 matching 10 bases. The CDR3 consists of 15 residues. Germline V gene lookup returns CDR1 LGHNA and CDR2 YSLEER. Germline trimming cut 0 bases from V and 13 bases from J; bases unmatched to any gene: 9. As DNA, the CDR3 is TGCGCCAGCAGCCAAGAATTACCTAGCGGGAGATCCCAGTTCTTC. Translation: CASSQELPSGRSQFF.

The CDR3 reads CSASGQGYQPQHF. CDR3 in DNA: TGCAGTGCTAGTGGGCAGGGTTATCAGCCCCAGCATTTT. The V gene is TRBV20-1, the J gene TRBJ1-5; tentatively, D is TRBD1 (5 bases). Trimming stripped 3 bases from V and 5 bases from J, with 11 bases between. The CDR3 extends over 13 amino acids. Looked up from germline, CDR1 is DFQATT and CDR2 is SNEGSKA (reference sequence).

J is TRBJ1-1 and V is TRBV28; D ambiguous. The germline CDR1 and CDR2 sequences are MDHEN and SYDVKM. CDR3 size: 13 residues. The V end was cut by 2 bases, the J end by 4 bases, with 8 bases between. This chain's CDR3 is CASSLGPLTEAFF. The CDR3 DNA follows: TGTGCCAGCAGTTTAGGGCCGCTCACTGAAGCTTTCTTT.

Comments on this clone: Other DNA sequences within the sample encode an identical CDR3. The chain is built from TRBV5-1 and TRBJ2-7, with 9 nucleotides matching TRBD1. This CDR3 has 14 residues. With 0 bases clipped from V and 2 bases from J, the junction kept 0 bases outside the gene matches. CDR1 is SGHRS, CDR2 YFSETQ, per germline. Here the CDR3 DNA reads TGCGCCAGCAGCTTGGGACAGGGGGCCTACGAGCAGTACTTC. It yields the protein CASSLGQGAYEQYF.

The rearrangement joins TRBV2 to TRBJ1-1; 9 nucleotides align to TRBD1. After removal of 7 bases from V and 7 bases from J, the junction contained 22 bases not matched to a gene. Germline V gene sequence: CDR1 SNHLY, CDR2 FYNNEI. This CDR3 has 18 amino acids. For the CDR3, the DNA is TGTGCCAGCACCGTCTGGGACAGGGTAGGGCCCCGGGATGTTGAAGCTTTCTTT. Amino acids: CASTVWDRVGPRDVEAFF.

This clone came up a few times. The genes are TRBV2 and TRBJ1-4; 8 bases agree with TRBD1. This CDR3 spans 15 amino acids. Germline-derived CDR1 and CDR2 are SNHLY and FYNNEI. With V trimmed by 2 bases and J by 15 bases, 14 bases remained unmatched. CDR3 sequence: CASSEFRGRDSRMFF. The CDR3 DNA reads TGTGCCAGCAGTGAATTCAGGGGGCGGGATTCGAGAATGTTTTTT.

This clone was seen just once. CDR3 protein: CASSPRGQNTEAFF. CDR3 coding DNA: TGTGCCAGCAGCCCCAGGGGGCAGAACACTGAAGCTTTCTTT. The V gene is TRBV3-1 (or the pseudogene TRBV3-2), the J gene TRBJ1-1; 8 positions agree with TRBD1. CDR1 is LGHDT, CDR2 YNNKEL, per germline (reference sequence). V trimming: 4 bases; J trimming: 1 base; junction bases outside the gene matches: 2. This CDR3 comprises 14 residues.

This clone showed up just once. The gene calls are TRBV6-2 or TRBV6-3 and TRBJ1-4; 8 positions agree with TRBD1. The CDR3 runs to 17 residues. Germline trimming cut 5 bases from V and 7 bases from J; bases unmatched to any gene: 15. Per the germline V gene, CDR1 is MNHEY and CDR2 is SVGEGT. CDR3 in amino acids: CASSTSSGGDRSEKLFF. CDR3 DNA sequence: TGTGCCAGCAGTACTTCCTCCGGCGGGGACAGGAGTGAAAAACTGTTTTTT.

The chain uses TRBV28 and TRBJ1-1; 7 nucleotides agree with TRBD1. The trim removed 5 bases at V and 4 bases at J, leaving 7 bases unmatched. Germline V lookup: CDR1 MDHEN, CDR2 SYDVKM. This CDR3 region has 14 residues. The CDR3 loop reads CASSPTGQPTEAFF. The CDR3 bases are TGTGCCAGCAGTCCGACGGGACAGCCCACTGAAGCTTTCTTT. Based on the CDR3 plus reference TRBV28 and TRBJ1-1, the full variable domain is DVKVTQSSRYLVKRTGEKVFLECVQDMDHENMFWYRQDPGLGLRLIYFSYDVKMKEKGDIPEGYSVSREKKERFSLILESASTNQTSMYLCASSPTGQPTEAFFGQGTRLTVV.

The V call is TRBV4-2, the J call TRBJ2-1; TRBD1 matches at 7 bases. Looked up from germline, CDR1 is LGHNA and CDR2 is YNFKEQ. Unmatched junction bases numbered 7, after V lost 4 bases and J lost 1 base. The length of the CDR3 is 16 residues. Here the CDR3 DNA reads TGTGCCAGCAGCCTCCGGGGACAGAGATCCTACAATGAGCAGTTCTTC. Translated: CASSLRGQRSYNEQFF.

The chain recombines TRBV5-4 with TRBJ1-6; 9 bases are a match to TRBD1. Germline values: CDR1 SGHNT, CDR2 YYREEE (reference sequence). V lost 3 bases to trimming and J lost 9 bases; unmatched junction nucleotides: 10. The CDR3 runs to 16 residues. CDR3 in DNA: TGTGCCAGCAGCTCCCTTGAGGAGACAGGGGGTTCACCCCTCCACTTT. Translating gives CASSSLEETGGSPLHF.

This clone was picked up a small number of times. The V gene is TRBV7-2, the J gene TRBJ2-4; 7 bases fit TRBD1. Germline trimming cut 5 bases from V and 8 bases from J; bases unmatched to any gene: 9. Germline lookup yields CDR1 SGHTA and CDR2 FQGNSA. The CDR3 runs to 14 residues. The CDR3 loop reads CASSPQGGDYIQYF. In nucleotides, the CDR3 is TGTGCCAGCAGCCCCCAAGGGGGCGATTACATTCAGTACTTC. The full variable domain, in which reference TRBV7-2 and TRBJ2-4 provide the parts outside the CDR3, is GAGVSQSPSNKVTEKGKDVELRCDPISGHTALYWYRQSLGQGLEFLIYFQGNSAPDKSGLPSDRFSAERTGGSVSTLTIQRTQQEDSAVYLCASSPQGGDYIQYFGAGTRLSVL.

V usage is TRBV7-9 and J usage is TRBJ2-3; D is undetermined. The CDR3 contains 13 residues. CDR1 is SEHNR and CDR2 is FQNEAQ in the germline V gene (reference sequence). V was cut by 5 bases and J by 4 bases, with 10 bases left in between. DNA of the CDR3: TGTGCCAGCAGCGCTTCCTCAGCAGATACGCAGTATTTT. Its protein product is CASSASSADTQYF.

The chain links TRBV7-2 to TRBJ1-6, with TRBD1 as a possible D gene (5 bases). CDR1 SGHTA and CDR2 FQGNSA come from the germline V gene. The CDR3 is 15 amino acids. V lost 4 bases to trimming and J lost 9 bases, with 16 bases between them. This CDR3 is CASSWASWGGSPLHF. The CDR3 nucleotides are TGTGCCAGCAGCTGGGCGAGCTGGGGGGGTTCACCCCTCCACTTT.

The chain joins TRBV18 to TRBJ2-5; 8 bases match TRBD2. Germline lookup yields CDR1 KGHSH and CDR2 LQKENI. CDR3 length: 15 residues. V trimming: 1 base; J trimming: 5 bases; junction bases outside the gene matches: 6. The CDR3 region has the DNA TGTGCCAGCTCACCACGGAAGACGGGAGGGGAGACCCAGTACTTC. It is translated as CASSPRKTGGETQYF.

Details on this clone: This specimen includes other DNA sequences encoding the same CDR3. This chain connects TRBV18 to TRBJ2-5; D is possibly TRBD1 (6 bases). Trimming shortened V by 6 bases and J by 1 base, and 9 bases separated the two germline ends. This CDR3 spans 13 amino acids. Germline V gene sequence: CDR1 KGHSH, CDR2 LQKENI. CDR3 sequence: CASSRQVQETQYF. The CDR3, as DNA: TGTGCCAGCTCTCGACAGGTCCAAGAGACCCAGTACTTC.

The chain employs TRBV14 and TRBJ2-5; D is unclear. Germline V gene sequence: CDR1 SGHDN, CDR2 FVKESK. The CDR3 is made up of 15 amino acids. The ends were cut back, 1 base at V and 7 bases at J, with 16 bases in the middle. The CDR3 nucleotides are TGTGCCAGCAGCCAAGGTCGAGGATCGTTGGGGACCCAGTACTTC. As protein: CASSQGRGSLGTQYF.

J is TRBJ2-3 and V is TRBV6-4, with TRBD2 matching over 14 bases. Unmatched junction bases numbered 13, after V lost 2 bases and J lost 0 bases. Germline-derived CDR1 and CDR2 are MRHNA and SNTAGT. CDR3 size: 21 residues. The CDR3 loop reads CASSDPLTSGRADPSTDTQYF. The CDR3 DNA is TGTGCCAGCAGTGACCCTTTGACTAGCGGGAGGGCCGACCCTAGCACAGATACGCAGTATTTT.

CDR3 DNA: TGCAGCGCCAAGTTAGCAACTAATGAAAAACTGTTTTTT. Its protein is CSAKLATNEKLFF. This chain connects TRBV29-1 to TRBJ1-4; no clear D. Trimming took off 7 bases at V and 0 bases at J, with 9 bases between the two ends. This CDR3 spans 13 amino acids. From germline, CDR1 is SQVTM and CDR2 ANQGSEA.

The V and J genes are TRBV5-1 and TRBJ1-4; 7 positions match TRBD1. CDR1 is SGHRS, CDR2 YFSETQ, per germline. This CDR3 contains 15 residues. The V and J ends lost 4 bases and 3 bases, in that order; junction bases with no gene match: 6. CDR3 nucleotides: TGCGCCAGCAGCGGCCAAGGGGGCCCTAATGAAAAACTGTTTTTT. Protein: CASSGQGGPNEKLFF.

V gene TRBV28 combines with J gene TRBJ1-1; unclear D gene. This CDR3 has 14 residues. Trimming left V 5 bases short and J 4 bases short, with 14 bases between. Germline V gives CDR1 MDHEN, CDR2 SYDVKM. The CDR3 protein is CASSPLPGITEAFF. The CDR3 nucleotides read TGTGCCAGCAGTCCCCTTCCAGGTATCACTGAAGCTTTCTTT.

The gene calls are TRBV9 and TRBJ2-2, with TRBD2 matching 9 bases. The V gene end was trimmed by 0 bases and the J gene end by 5 bases; junction bases not matched to a gene: 17. Germline V lookup: CDR1 SGDLS, CDR2 YYNGEE. CDR3 length: 20 amino acids. The CDR3 region has the DNA TGTGCCAGCAGCGTAGTGGCAGCGGGGGGTAGAAATTGGGCTACCGGGGAGCTGTTTTTT. Its protein is CASSVVAAGGRNWATGELFF.

The gene calls are TRBV2 and TRBJ2-2, with TRBD1 matching 12 bases. V lost 6 bases and J lost 6; bases outside the gene matches: 5. The CDR3 is made up of 15 amino acids. Germline CDR1 reads SNHLY; CDR2 reads FYNNEI. CDR3 amino acids: CASRGTGGWSGELFF. DNA for the CDR3: TGTGCCAGCAGGGGGACAGGGGGCTGGTCCGGGGAGCTGTTTTTT.

The J gene is TRBJ2-7, the V gene TRBV6-2 or TRBV6-3; 9 bases fit TRBD2. The CDR3 extends over 16 amino acids. Trimming took 4 bases from V and 0 from J; bases not matched to a gene: 7. Germline V gene data show CDR1 as MNHEY and CDR2 as SVGEGT. The CDR3 DNA is TGTGCCAGCAGTTTGGGGCGGGGGGGTTTCTCCTACGAGCAGTACGTC. It encodes CASSLGRGGFSYEQYV.

This chain joins TRBV5-4 and TRBJ2-2, with D unresolved. V lost 1 base to trimming and J lost 8 bases, with 12 bases between them. CDR1 is SGHNT and CDR2 is YYREEE in the germline V gene (reference sequence). This CDR3 has 14 residues. The CDR3 loop reads CASSLLTSTGELFF. The CDR3 coding sequence is TGTGCCAGCAGCTTGCTAACGTCCACTGGGGAGCTGTTTTTT. Filled out from reference TRBV5-4 and TRBJ2-2, the complete variable domain reads ETGVTQSPTHLIKTRGQQVTLRCSSQSGHNTVSWYQQALGQGPQFIFQYYREEENGRGNFPPRFSGLQFPNYSSELNVNALELDDSALYLCASSLLTSTGELFFGEGSRLTVL.